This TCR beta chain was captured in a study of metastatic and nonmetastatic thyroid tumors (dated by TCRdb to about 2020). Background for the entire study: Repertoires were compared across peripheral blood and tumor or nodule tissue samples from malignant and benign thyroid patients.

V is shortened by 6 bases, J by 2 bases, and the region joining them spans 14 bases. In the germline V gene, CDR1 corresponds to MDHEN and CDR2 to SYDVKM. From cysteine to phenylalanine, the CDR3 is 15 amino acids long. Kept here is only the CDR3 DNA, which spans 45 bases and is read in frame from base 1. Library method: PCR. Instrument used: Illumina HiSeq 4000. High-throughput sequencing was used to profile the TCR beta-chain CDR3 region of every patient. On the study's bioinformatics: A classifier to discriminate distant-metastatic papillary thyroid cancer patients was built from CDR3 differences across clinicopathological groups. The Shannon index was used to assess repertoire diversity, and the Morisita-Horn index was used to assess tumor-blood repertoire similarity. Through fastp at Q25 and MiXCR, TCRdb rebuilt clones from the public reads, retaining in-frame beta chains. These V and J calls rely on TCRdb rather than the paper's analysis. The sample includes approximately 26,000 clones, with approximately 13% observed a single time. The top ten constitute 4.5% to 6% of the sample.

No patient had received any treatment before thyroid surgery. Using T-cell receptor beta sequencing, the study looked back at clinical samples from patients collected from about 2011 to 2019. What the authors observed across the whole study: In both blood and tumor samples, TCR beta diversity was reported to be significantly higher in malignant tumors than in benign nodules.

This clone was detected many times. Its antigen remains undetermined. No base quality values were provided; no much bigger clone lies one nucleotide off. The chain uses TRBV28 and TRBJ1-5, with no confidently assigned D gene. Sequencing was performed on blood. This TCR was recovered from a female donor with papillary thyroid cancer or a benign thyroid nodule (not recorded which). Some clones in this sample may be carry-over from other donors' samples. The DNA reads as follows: TGTGCCAGCAGAAAAAGAAGTGGGGGCAATCAGCCCCAGCATTTT. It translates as CASRKRSGGNQPQHF.